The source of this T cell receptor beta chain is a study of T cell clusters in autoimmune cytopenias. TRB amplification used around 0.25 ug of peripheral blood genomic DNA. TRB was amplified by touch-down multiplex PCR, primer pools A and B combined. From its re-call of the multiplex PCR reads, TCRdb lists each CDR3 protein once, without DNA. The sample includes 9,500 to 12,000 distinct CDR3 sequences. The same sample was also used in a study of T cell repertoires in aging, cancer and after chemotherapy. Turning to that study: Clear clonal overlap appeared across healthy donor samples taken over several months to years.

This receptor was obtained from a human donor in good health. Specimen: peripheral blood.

CDR3 protein: CATSRGWGGADTQYF. This chain connects TRBV15 to TRBJ2-3; TCRdb's D call of TRBD1 is untestable without DNA. This CDR3 is 15 amino acids long. Germline assignment: CDR1 LNHNV and CDR2 YYDKDF (reference sequence).